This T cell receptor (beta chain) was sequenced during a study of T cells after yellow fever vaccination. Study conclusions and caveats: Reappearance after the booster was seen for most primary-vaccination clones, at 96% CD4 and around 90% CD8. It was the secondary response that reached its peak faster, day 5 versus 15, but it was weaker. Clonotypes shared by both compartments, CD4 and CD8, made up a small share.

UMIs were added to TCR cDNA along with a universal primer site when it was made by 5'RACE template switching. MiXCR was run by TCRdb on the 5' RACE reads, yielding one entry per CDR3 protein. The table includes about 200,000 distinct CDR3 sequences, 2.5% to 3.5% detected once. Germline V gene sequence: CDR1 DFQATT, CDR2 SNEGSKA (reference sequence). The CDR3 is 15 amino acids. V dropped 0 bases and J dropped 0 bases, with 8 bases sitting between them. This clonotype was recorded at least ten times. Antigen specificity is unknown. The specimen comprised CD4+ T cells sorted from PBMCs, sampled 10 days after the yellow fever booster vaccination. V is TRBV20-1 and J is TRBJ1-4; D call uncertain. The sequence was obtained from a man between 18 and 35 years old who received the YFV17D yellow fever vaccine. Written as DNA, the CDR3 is TGCAGTGCTAGAGATCATGGGGCAACTAATGAAAAACTGTTTTTT. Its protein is CSARDHGATNEKLFF.